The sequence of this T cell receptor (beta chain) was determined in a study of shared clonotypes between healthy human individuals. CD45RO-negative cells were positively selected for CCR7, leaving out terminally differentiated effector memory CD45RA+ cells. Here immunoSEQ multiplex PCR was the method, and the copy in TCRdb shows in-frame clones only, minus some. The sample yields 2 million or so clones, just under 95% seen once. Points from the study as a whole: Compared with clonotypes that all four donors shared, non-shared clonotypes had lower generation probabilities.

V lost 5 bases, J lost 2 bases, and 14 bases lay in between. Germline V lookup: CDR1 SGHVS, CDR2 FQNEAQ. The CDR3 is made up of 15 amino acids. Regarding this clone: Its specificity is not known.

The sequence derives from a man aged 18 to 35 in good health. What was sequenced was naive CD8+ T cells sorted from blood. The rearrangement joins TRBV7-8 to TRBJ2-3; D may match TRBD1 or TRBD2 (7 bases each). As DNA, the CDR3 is TGTGCCAGCAGCGCGCAGGGGGGGTTCACAGATACGCAGTATTTT. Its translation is CASSAQGGFTDTQYF.